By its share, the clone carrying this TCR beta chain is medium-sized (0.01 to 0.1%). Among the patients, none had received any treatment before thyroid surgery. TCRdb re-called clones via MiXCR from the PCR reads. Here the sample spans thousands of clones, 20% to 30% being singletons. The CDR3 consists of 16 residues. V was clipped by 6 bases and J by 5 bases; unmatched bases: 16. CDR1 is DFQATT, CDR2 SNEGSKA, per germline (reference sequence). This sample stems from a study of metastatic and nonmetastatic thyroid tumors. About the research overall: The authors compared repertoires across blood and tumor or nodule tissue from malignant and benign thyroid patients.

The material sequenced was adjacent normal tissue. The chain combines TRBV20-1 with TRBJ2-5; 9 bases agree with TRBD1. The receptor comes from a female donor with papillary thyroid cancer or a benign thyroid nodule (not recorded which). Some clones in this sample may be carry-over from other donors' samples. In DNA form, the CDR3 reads TGCAGTGCCCAACGGTCGGGACAGGGAATTAGGGAGACCCAGTACTTC. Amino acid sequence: CSAQRSGQGIRETQYF.